One and the same sample provided the 8 T cell receptor beta chains below, sequenced in a study of blood T cell repertoires in COVID-19 (dated by TCRdb to 2018 to 2020). Libraries were built with the immunoSEQ multiplex PCR assay. What TCRdb holds here is the immuneACCESS table cut down to in-frame rearrangements. Part of the clones is not present; checked against another copy, under half of the missing clones reflect an unresolved V gene, and the others are unexplained. A total of 30,000 or so clones appear in this sample, approximately 85% of them only once. The ten largest clones represent 25% to 30% of the sample. The sequenced material came from peripheral blood. The source is a woman older than 75 with COVID-19, enrolled during active disease.

The sample holds one count of this clone. The gene calls are TRBV19 and TRBJ1-2; tentative D call: TRBD1 (6 bases). Trimming pared 5 bases from V and 4 bases from J, leaving 14 bases between. The germline V gene has CDR1 LNHDA and CDR2 SQIVND (reference sequence). This CDR3 is 14 amino acids long. The CDR3 DNA follows: TGTGCCAGTAGTGGTTTGACAGGTAGCTATGGCTACACCTTC. The encoded protein is CASSGLTGSYGYTF.

The chain combines TRBV7-9 with TRBJ1-2; possible D gene TRBD1, 6 bases. Germline-derived CDR1 and CDR2 are SEHNR and FQNEAQ (reference sequence). CDR3 length equals 15 residues. V was pared by 5 bases and J by 8 bases, with 21 bases between. The CDR3, as DNA: TGTGCCAGCAGCCACAGCGGGGCAGGGGATGTAGGCTACACCTTC. It yields the protein CASSHSGAGDVGYTF.

This rearrangement joins TRBV30 to TRBJ1-2; D ambiguous. Germline assignment: CDR1 GTSNPN and CDR2 SVGIG (reference sequence). V was clipped by 2 bases and J by 3 bases, with 16 bases between them. CDR3 length: 15 residues. The CDR3 DNA reads TGTGCCTGGAGTTATGGCGGGGTGTGGGACTATGGCTACACCTTC. Protein: CAWSYGGVWDYGYTF.

The chain is built from TRBV12-5 and TRBJ2-1; D perhaps matches TRBD2 (6 bases). This CDR3 has 13 residues. Trimming pared 3 bases from V and 5 bases from J, leaving 8 bases between. CDR1 is LGHNT and CDR2 is FRNRAP in the germline V gene. The DNA for the CDR3 is TGTGCTAGTGGTTTCAGACTAGACAATGAGCAGTTCTTC. Its protein is CASGFRLDNEQFF.

V is TRBV2 and J is TRBJ1-5; D gene unclear. Germline-derived CDR1 and CDR2 are SNHLY and FYNNEI. V gave up 8 bases and J gave up 0 bases, with 14 bases separating them. The CDR3 spans 15 residues. The CDR3 reads CASGWRENSNQPQHF. CDR3 DNA sequence: TGTGCCAGCGGGTGGAGGGAAAATAGCAATCAGCCCCAGCATTTT.

V and J are TRBV21-1 and TRBJ1-3; the D segment call TRBD1 is taken from the table without a DNA check. TRBV21-1 is listed as a pseudogene. The CDR3 consists of 16 residues. CDR3 protein: CASSKEHRGAGNTIYF. In DNA form, the CDR3 reads TGTGCCAGCAGCAAAGAACACAGGGGCGCTGGAAACACCATATATTTT.

J is TRBJ2-2 and V is TRBV9; possibly TRBD1 for D (5 bases). The germline V gene encodes CDR1 SGDLS and CDR2 YYNGEE. Trimming cost V 4 bases and J 2 bases, with 18 bases left between them. The length of the CDR3 is 17 residues. Here the CDR3 DNA reads TGTGCCAGCAGCCCAGGGCCTTTGGGCACTAACACCGGGGAGCTGTTTTTT. Its protein is CASSPGPLGTNTGELFF.

This chain links TRBV5-1 with TRBJ2-5, with TRBD1 matching over 8 bases. The junction had 4 bases not matched to a gene; V was cut back by 4 bases and J by 5 bases. Germline values: CDR1 SGHRS, CDR2 YFSETQ. There are 13 residues in the CDR3. CDR3 DNA sequence: TGCGCCAGCAGCCAGGGGGCGAGGGAGACCCAGTACTTC. Translation gives CASSQGARETQYF.